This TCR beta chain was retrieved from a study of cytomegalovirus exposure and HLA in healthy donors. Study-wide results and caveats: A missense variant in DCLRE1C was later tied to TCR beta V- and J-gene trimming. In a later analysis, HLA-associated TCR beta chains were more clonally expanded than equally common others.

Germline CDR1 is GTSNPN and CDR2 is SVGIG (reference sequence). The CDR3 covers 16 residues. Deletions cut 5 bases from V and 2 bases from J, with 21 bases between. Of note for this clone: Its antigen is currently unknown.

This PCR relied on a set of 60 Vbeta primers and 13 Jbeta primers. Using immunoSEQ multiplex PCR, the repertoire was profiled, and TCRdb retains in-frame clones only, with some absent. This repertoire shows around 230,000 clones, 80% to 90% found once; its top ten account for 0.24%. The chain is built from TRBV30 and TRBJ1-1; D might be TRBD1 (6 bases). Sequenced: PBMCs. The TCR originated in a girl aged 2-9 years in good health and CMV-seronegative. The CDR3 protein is CAWGPLLDRDNTEAFF. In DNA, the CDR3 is TGTGCCTGGGGGCCCCTATTGGACAGAGATAACACTGAAGCTTTCTTT.